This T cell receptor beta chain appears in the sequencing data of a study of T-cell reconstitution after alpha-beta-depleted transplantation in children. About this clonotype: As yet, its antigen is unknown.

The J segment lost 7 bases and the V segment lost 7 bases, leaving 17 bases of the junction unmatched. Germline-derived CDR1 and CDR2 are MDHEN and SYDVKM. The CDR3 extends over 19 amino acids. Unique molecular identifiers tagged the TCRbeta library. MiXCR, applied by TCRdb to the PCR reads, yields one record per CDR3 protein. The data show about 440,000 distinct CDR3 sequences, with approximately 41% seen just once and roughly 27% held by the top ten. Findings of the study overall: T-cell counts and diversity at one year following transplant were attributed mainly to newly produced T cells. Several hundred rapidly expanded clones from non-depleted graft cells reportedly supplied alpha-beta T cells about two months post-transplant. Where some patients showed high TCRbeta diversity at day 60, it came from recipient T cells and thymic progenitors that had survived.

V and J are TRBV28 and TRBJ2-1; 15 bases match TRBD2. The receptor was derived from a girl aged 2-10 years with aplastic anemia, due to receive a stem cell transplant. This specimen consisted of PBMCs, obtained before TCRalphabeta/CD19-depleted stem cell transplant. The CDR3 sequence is CASTAMGLAGGMTRNEQFF. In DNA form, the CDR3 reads TGTGCCAGCACCGCAATGGGACTAGCGGGAGGAATGACGAGGAATGAGCAGTTCTTC.